The next 24 T cell receptor beta chains were all read from a single sample in a study of blood T cell repertoires in COVID-19. This table comes from immunoSEQ multiplex PCR, and its TCRdb copy is limited to in-frame clones, with some not included. Of about 250,000 clones in the sample, approximately 80% were seen once. Sequenced material: peripheral blood. The receptors here all came from a man aged 80 or over with acute or convalescent COVID-19.

The chain has TRBV28 and TRBJ1-6; 11 bases line up with TRBD1. Trimming cost V 7 bases and J 7 bases; bases outside gene matches: 6. This CDR3 contains 15 residues. CDR1 is MDHEN, CDR2 SYDVKM, per germline. The chain's CDR3 is CASTGQGAINSPLHF. The CDR3 nucleotides are TGTGCCAGCACCGGACAGGGGGCAATCAATTCACCCCTCCACTTT.

The genes are TRBV18 and TRBJ1-2, with TRBD1 as a possible D gene (6 bases). Between the trimmed V and J ends, which lost 6 bases and 7 bases, there was a span of 21 bases. Germline values: CDR1 KGHSH, CDR2 LQKENI. This CDR3 is built from 15 residues. The CDR3 coding sequence is TGTGCCAGCTCCGCCCCCCCCGTCAGGGGCTCTGGCTACACCTTC. It translates to CASSAPPVRGSGYTF.

A word on this clone: A much bigger clone sits one base away, suggesting this may be a read error. The gene calls are TRBV4-2 and TRBJ1-6, with TRBD1 identical over 8 bases. Trimming took 1 base from V and 10 from J; bases not matched to a gene: 6. Per germline, CDR1 LGHNA and CDR2 YNFKEQ. The CDR3 totals 15 residues. The CDR3 DNA is TGTGCCAGCAGCCAAGGTCGGGACAGGAGGTCACCCCTCCACTTT. Residues: CASSQGRDRRSPLHF.

The J gene is TRBJ2-1, the V gene TRBV5-6, with a weak D call TRBD2 (5 bases). Germline-derived CDR1 and CDR2 are SGHDT and YYEEEE. The CDR3 runs 13 residues. V was pared by 2 bases and J by 4 bases, with 7 bases between. The CDR3 bases are TGTGCCAGCAGCTTTACTAGATACAATGAGCAGTTCTTC. Amino acids: CASSFTRYNEQFF.

This chain joins TRBV4-1 and TRBJ1-4; 7 bases fit TRBD1. Germline values: CDR1 MGHRA, CDR2 YSYEKL. Germline trimming cut 6 bases from V and 1 base from J; bases unmatched to any gene: 8. The CDR3 runs to 16 residues. The CDR3 is CASRSTGAGTNEKLFF. CDR3 DNA sequence: TGCGCCAGCAGATCCACAGGGGCGGGAACTAATGAAAAACTGTTTTTT.

The V gene is TRBV4-2, the J gene TRBJ2-3; D gene ambiguous. Per germline, CDR1 LGHNA and CDR2 YNFKEQ. V was clipped by 0 bases and J by 4 bases, with 11 bases between them. CDR3 size: 15 residues. The CDR3 DNA sequence: TGTGCCAGCAGCCAAGATGGGCTCGACGCAGATACGCAGTATTTT. Translating gives CASSQDGLDADTQYF.

The J gene is TRBJ2-1, the V gene TRBV28, with D perhaps matching TRBD2 (5 bases). Germline CDR1 is MDHEN and CDR2 is SYDVKM. Trimming took 1 base from V and 4 from J, leaving 14 bases between them. The CDR3 is 16 amino acids. CDR3 sequence (DNA): TGTGCCAGCAGTTTATTATCCCCCGGGAAGTACAATGAGCAGTTCTTC. It encodes CASSLLSPGKYNEQFF.

The rearrangement joins TRBV29-1 to TRBJ2-7; D call uncertain. The CDR3 has 13 amino acids. Germline V gene data show CDR1 as SQVTM and CDR2 as ANQGSEA. The V gene lost 6 bases and the J gene lost 0 bases, with 12 bases spanning the gap. The CDR3: CSVETRSSYEQYF. The CDR3 bases are TGCAGCGTCGAGACACGTAGCTCCTACGAGCAGTACTTC.

CDR3 loop: CASSQQGSGNTIYF. In DNA, the CDR3 is TGTGCCAGCAGCCAACAGGGGAGCGGAAACACCATATATTTT. This rearrangement joins TRBV7-9 to TRBJ1-3; 7 bases match TRBD1. The germline V gene has CDR1 SEHNR and CDR2 FQNEAQ (reference sequence). The V segment lost 5 bases and the J segment 4 bases; nucleotides outside the gene matches: 5. The CDR3 totals 14 residues.

The rearrangement links TRBV12-3 or TRBV12-4 to TRBJ2-7; the D gene is possibly TRBD2 (6 bases). Trimming cost V 6 bases and J 7 bases, with 10 bases left between them. CDR3 size: 11 residues. CDR3 sequence (DNA): TGTGCCAGCAGCTTCGGGACTGAGCAGTACTTC. Amino acid sequence: CASSFGTEQYF.

The chain couples TRBV11-2 to TRBJ2-1; 11 bases align to TRBD1. Germline lookup yields CDR1 SGHAT and CDR2 FQNNGV. The V segment lost 5 bases and the J segment 4 bases; nucleotides outside the gene matches: 10. The CDR3 consists of 17 residues. In DNA, the CDR3 is TGTGCCAGCAGCACTATTCCGGGACAGGGGGGGTACAATGAGCAGTTCTTC. This sequence encodes CASSTIPGQGGYNEQFF.

This clone was detected only once. The chain couples TRBV28 to TRBJ2-7, with 10 bases lining up with TRBD2. Germline CDR1 and CDR2: MDHEN and SYDVKM. V trimming: 6 bases; J trimming: 2 bases; junction bases outside the gene matches: 13. This CDR3 spans 17 amino acids. DNA for the CDR3: TGTGCCAGCAGCGGGGGACTAGCGCTACTCCCTCCCTACGAGCAGTACTTC. This encodes CASSGGLALLPPYEQYF.

This clone was seen just once. The chain joins TRBV5-4 to TRBJ1-6; no definite D call. V gave up 0 bases and J gave up 0 bases, with 10 bases separating them. CDR1 is SGHNT and CDR2 is YYREEE in the germline V gene (reference sequence). The CDR3 is made up of 17 amino acids. The DNA of the CDR3 is TGTGCCAGCAGCTTGGACCTCTCGAGCTCCTATAATTCACCCCTCCACTTT. It yields the protein CASSLDLSSSYNSPLHF.

V and J are TRBV7-9 and TRBJ1-6; D is perhaps TRBD1 (5 bases). Per the germline V gene, CDR1 is SEHNR and CDR2 is FQNEAQ (reference sequence). V was shortened by 1 base and J by 11 bases, with 21 bases between the two germline ends. This CDR3 region has 17 residues. The CDR3 sequence is CASSLGGKGQGYPPLHF. The CDR3 region has the DNA TGTGCCAGCAGCTTAGGTGGTAAGGGGCAGGGTTATCCACCCCTCCACTTT.

The V and J genes are TRBV18 and TRBJ2-1; 14 bases are a match to TRBD2. Trimming took 3 bases from V and 3 from J; bases not matched to a gene: 10. CDR3 length: 19 residues. Germline assignment: CDR1 KGHSH and CDR2 LQKENI. The CDR3 DNA follows: TGTGCCAGCTCACCCCCCATTGGGACTAGCGGGAGTGACTACAATGAGCAGTTCTTC. Translation gives CASSPPIGTSGSDYNEQFF. Together with reference TRBV18 and TRBJ2-1, the CDR3 gives the full variable domain: NAGVMQNPRHLVRRRGQEARLRCSPMKGHSHVYWYRQLPEEGLKFMVYLQKENIIDESGMPKERFSAEFPKEGPSILRIQQVVRGDSAAYFCASSPPIGTSGSDYNEQFFGPGTRLTVL.

The chain is built from TRBV30 and TRBJ2-2; 7 bases map to TRBD2. Germline V gene sequence: CDR1 GTSNPN, CDR2 SVGIG (reference sequence). The CDR3 has 15 residues. V trimming: 3 bases; J trimming: 7 bases; junction bases outside the gene matches: 11. In DNA form, the CDR3 reads TGTGCCTGGAGAGCTAGCGGTTCCGGGAGCGGGGAGCTGTTTTTT. This sequence encodes CAWRASGSGSGELFF.

The chain has TRBV13 and TRBJ1-4; TRBD1 matches 9 bases. In germline, CDR1 is PRHDT, CDR2 FYEKMQ (reference sequence). The CDR3 runs to 16 residues. Germline trimming cut 4 bases from V and 4 bases from J; bases unmatched to any gene: 7. Here the CDR3 reads CASSSAPGQGNEKLFF. In DNA form, the CDR3 reads TGTGCCAGCAGCTCCGCTCCGGGACAGGGTAATGAAAAACTGTTTTTT.

J is TRBJ1-5 and V is TRBV5-1; 9 bases fit TRBD1. CDR3 length: 19 amino acids. Germline CDR1 reads SGHRS; CDR2 reads YFSETQ. Trimming at V came to 7 bases and at J to 2 bases, leaving 19 bases not matched to a gene. The CDR3 loop is CASPKAGTGPMIRNQPQHF. The CDR3 DNA reads TGCGCCAGCCCGAAGGCCGGGACAGGGCCCATGATCCGCAATCAGCCCCAGCATTTT.

V is TRBV10-3 and J is TRBJ1-4; D ambiguous. Germline V gives CDR1 ENHRY, CDR2 SYGVKD. The CDR3 is made up of 12 amino acids. V dropped 2 bases and J dropped 11 bases, with 9 bases sitting between them. CDR3 sequence reads: CAISEVGLKLFF. The CDR3 region has the DNA TGTGCCATCAGTGAGGTTGGGCTCAAACTGTTTTTT.

This chain connects TRBV3-1 (or the pseudogene TRBV3-2) to TRBJ2-7; 8 positions match TRBD2. Per the germline V gene, CDR1 is LGHDT and CDR2 is YNNKEL (reference sequence). The junction had 5 bases not matched to a gene; V was cut back by 4 bases and J by 0 bases. CDR3 length: 15 amino acids. CDR3 region: CASSPGGASSYEQYF. The CDR3 DNA sequence: TGTGCCAGCAGCCCGGGGGGGGCCAGCTCCTACGAGCAGTACTTC.

The chain carries TRBV19 and TRBJ2-7, with TRBD2 identical over 10 bases. This CDR3 spans 15 amino acids. The V and J ends lost 3 bases and 1 base, in that order; junction bases with no gene match: 3. Per the germline V gene, CDR1 is LNHDA and CDR2 is SQIVND (reference sequence). The CDR3 sequence: CASSIPTSGSYEQYF. The CDR3 region has the DNA TGTGCCAGTAGTATTCCGACTAGCGGGTCCTACGAGCAGTACTTC.

This clone has more than one count but fewer than ten. The V and J genes are TRBV7-8 and TRBJ1-5, with 8 bases that match TRBD1. The CDR3 runs to 15 residues. Germline-derived CDR1 and CDR2 are SGHVS and FQNEAQ. The J segment lost 3 bases and the V segment lost 5 bases, leaving 6 bases of the junction unmatched. CDR3 coding DNA: TGTGCCAGCAGCATGGACAGGGACTACAATCAGCCCCAGCATTTT. Its translation: CASSMDRDYNQPQHF.

This chain connects TRBV18 to TRBJ1-2; TRBD1 is a possible D gene (6 bases). Deletions cut 2 bases from V and 7 bases from J, with 17 bases between. Germline values: CDR1 KGHSH, CDR2 LQKENI. This CDR3 is 15 amino acids long. The CDR3 DNA reads as TGTGCCAGCTCACCAAATTTGTGGGACAACGGTGGCTACACCTTC. This sequence encodes CASSPNLWDNGGYTF. The variable domain in full, with the rest retrieved from reference TRBV18 and TRBJ1-2, is NAGVMQNPRHLVRRRGQEARLRCSPMKGHSHVYWYRQLPEEGLKFMVYLQKENIIDESGMPKERFSAEFPKEGPSILRIQQVVRGDSAAYFCASSPNLWDNGGYTFGSGTRLTVV.

The chain links TRBV24-1 to TRBJ2-5; perhaps TRBD1 as D (5 bases). Per the germline V gene, CDR1 is KGHDR and CDR2 is SFDVKD. This CDR3 has 15 residues. V was shortened by 1 base and J by 0 bases, with 8 bases between the two germline ends. CDR3 protein: CATSDFTTDQETQYF. In nucleotides, the CDR3 is TGTGCCACCAGTGATTTCACGACAGACCAAGAGACCCAGTACTTC.